What follows describes a single T cell receptor (beta chain). Its antigen is unidentified. The CDR3 covers 14 residues. In germline, CDR1 is LNHNV, CDR2 YYDKDF (reference sequence). Trimming stripped 1 base from V and 1 base from J, with 6 bases between. This specimen belongs to a study of T cell clones after liver transplantation. Study-wide context: Post-transplant blood was tracked for graft-donor-reactive T cell clones identified in a pre-transplant mixed lymphocyte reaction. Whole-study findings and limits: Low donor cell numbers restricted donor-reactive repertoire measurement in two subjects. Donor-reactive sequences fell more than third party-reactive ones, suggesting partial deletion.

Sequencing was performed with immunoSEQ multiplex PCR; in TCRdb, only in-frame clones are kept and a portion is missing. In the table there are around 100,000 clones, 75% to 85% of which are singletons. The chain links TRBV15 to TRBJ2-3; D is undetermined. This receptor was taken from a human donor who received a liver transplant. The sample consisted of CD4+ T cells from blood, taken before liver transplant. The CDR3 DNA reads TGTGCCACCAGCAGAGGAATGGGCACAGATACGCAGTATTTT. Its translation is CATSRGMGTDTQYF.